What follows are 27 T cell receptor beta chains derived from one specimen sequenced in a study of blood T cell repertoires in COVID-19. Profiled with immunoSEQ multiplex PCR; TCRdb holds only in-frame clones, not every one. Altogether 200,000 to 250,000 clones are present, more than 75% being singletons, with the ten largest covering approximately 7.6%. The sample was peripheral blood. Receptors originate from a woman aged 80 or older with COVID-19, enrolled during active disease.

The chain joins TRBV28 to TRBJ2-2; D is ambiguous. CDR3 length equals 17 residues. V was clipped by 2 bases and J by 1 base, with 14 bases between them. Per germline, CDR1 MDHEN and CDR2 SYDVKM. CDR3 in DNA: TGTGCCAGCAGTTTACTGGGTAACCGGGTGAACACCGGGGAGCTGTTTTTT. Translated: CASSLLGNRVNTGELFF.

The CDR3 protein is CASSRDRGPNQPQHF. The CDR3, as DNA: TGTGCCAGCAGTCGGGACAGGGGGCCCAATCAGCCCCAGCATTTT. The chain employs TRBV6-5 and TRBJ1-5; 12 bases map to TRBD1. The CDR3 is 15 amino acids. The trim removed 5 bases at V and 3 bases at J, leaving 2 bases unmatched. Germline V gives CDR1 MNHEY, CDR2 SVGAGI.

V gene TRBV7-9 combines with J gene TRBJ2-2, with 10 bases aligning to TRBD1. The germline V gene has CDR1 SEHNR and CDR2 FQNEAQ (reference sequence). CDR3 length: 15 amino acids. The ends lost 7 bases at V and 6 bases at J; junction bases unmatched: 8. CDR3 amino acids: CASIRGDRGSGELFF. CDR3 coding DNA: TGTGCCAGCATCCGCGGGGACAGGGGATCCGGGGAGCTGTTTTTT.

The V gene is TRBV9, the J gene TRBJ2-7; TRBD1 might be the D (6 bases). V was pared by 3 bases and J by 3 bases, with 7 bases between. Per germline, CDR1 SGDLS and CDR2 YYNGEE. This CDR3 has 12 residues. DNA for the CDR3: TGTGCCAGCAGCGGACAGGACTACGAGCAGTACTTC. Translation: CASSGQDYEQYF.

This chain links TRBV2 with TRBJ2-2, with a tentative D call TRBD1 (6 bases). Germline lookup yields CDR1 SNHLY and CDR2 FYNNEI. The CDR3 runs 15 residues. Between the trimmed V and J ends, which lost 7 bases and 2 bases, there was a span of 14 bases. DNA of the CDR3: TGTGCCAGCAACAAACCCAGGGGTAACACCGGGGAGCTGTTTTTT. Amino acid sequence: CASNKPRGNTGELFF.

The V call is TRBV5-5, the J call TRBJ2-2; D unclear. The V and J ends lost 5 bases and 1 base respectively, with 12 bases between them. The CDR3 spans 15 residues. Germline CDR1 is SGHKS and CDR2 is YYEKEE (reference sequence). This CDR3 is CASSSDTLNTGELFF. DNA of the CDR3: TGTGCCAGCAGTTCCGACACATTGAACACCGGGGAGCTGTTTTTT.

The chain recombines TRBV19 with TRBJ1-1; no clear D. CDR3 length equals 13 residues. V was clipped by 6 bases and J by 5 bases, with 13 bases between them. The V gene's germline CDR1 is LNHDA and CDR2 SQIVND (reference sequence). The CDR3 here is CASRLEPRTEAFF. The CDR3 DNA sequence: TGTGCCAGTAGATTGGAACCGAGGACTGAAGCTTTCTTT. The full variable domain, in which reference TRBV19 and TRBJ1-1 provide the parts outside the CDR3, is DGGITQSPKYLFRKEGQNVTLSCEQNLNHDAMYWYRQDPGQGLRLIYYSQIVNDFQKGDIAEGYSVSREKKESFPLTVTSAQKNPTAFYLCASRLEPRTEAFFGQGTRLTVV.

This chain uses TRBV27 with TRBJ2-7; 7 bases fit TRBD2. Germline CDR1 and CDR2: MNHEY and SMNVEV (reference sequence). This CDR3 contains 15 residues. V shed 5 bases, J shed 2 bases, and the junction held 9 bases outside the gene matches. CDR3 loop: CASSLFGSGAYEQYF. CDR3 bases: TGTGCCAGCAGTCTCTTCGGGAGCGGGGCCTACGAGCAGTACTTC.

This chain links TRBV6-2 or TRBV6-3 with TRBJ2-5; perhaps TRBD2 as D (5 bases). Germline lookup yields CDR1 MNHEY and CDR2 SVGEGT. The length of the CDR3 is 13 residues. Between the trimmed V and J ends, which lost 5 bases and 4 bases, there was a span of 11 bases. CDR3 nucleotide sequence: TGTGCCAGCAGTATCGGCCGGGGAGAGACCCAGTACTTC. Amino acid sequence: CASSIGRGETQYF.

The J gene is TRBJ1-2, the V gene TRBV3-1 (or the pseudogene TRBV3-2); TRBD1 matches 8 bases. V dropped 6 bases and J dropped 8; count of bases not matched to a gene: 8. The length of the CDR3 is 13 residues. Germline-derived CDR1 and CDR2 are LGHDT and YNNKEL (reference sequence). The CDR3 protein is CASSLDRAWGYTF. CDR3 in DNA: TGTGCCAGCAGTCTGGACAGGGCGTGGGGCTACACCTTC.

The chain couples TRBV27 to TRBJ2-7; D is possibly TRBD2 (5 bases). V was trimmed by 6 bases and J by 2 bases, leaving 11 bases between them. The germline gives CDR1 MNHEY, CDR2 SMNVEV (reference sequence). The CDR3 consists of 13 residues. CDR3 DNA: TGTGCCAGCAGGTCCTTGGGAGCCTACGAGCAGTACTTC. Its translation is CASRSLGAYEQYF.

The chain combines TRBV5-5 with TRBJ2-7, with D unresolved. Germline assignment: CDR1 SGHKS and CDR2 YYEKEE (reference sequence). Between the trimmed V and J ends, which lost 0 bases and 0 bases, there was a span of 13 bases. This CDR3 has 16 residues. CDR3 sequence reads: CASSLVPDRSSYEQYF. The CDR3 DNA reads TGTGCCAGCAGCTTGGTTCCAGATCGAAGCTCCTACGAGCAGTACTTC.

The rearrangement joins TRBV19 to TRBJ1-6, with D possibly being TRBD1 (5 bases). CDR3 size: 16 residues. Germline lookup yields CDR1 LNHDA and CDR2 SQIVND (reference sequence). The germline V and J ends were trimmed by 7 bases and 0 bases, with 13 bases remaining between them. CDR3 protein: CASKGTGGSYNSPLHF. CDR3 coding DNA: TGTGCCAGTAAGGGCACGGGGGGCTCCTATAATTCACCCCTCCACTTT.

In DNA form, the CDR3 reads TGTGCCAGCAGCCCGCATGTGGGGAGGGATGGCTACACCTTC. It yields the protein CASSPHVGRDGYTF. The V call is TRBV7-2, the J call TRBJ1-2; unclear D gene. With 5 bases removed from V and 6 bases from J, the gap between germline ends came to 16 bases. The CDR3 runs to 14 residues. The germline V gene encodes CDR1 SGHTA and CDR2 FQGNSA.

The rearrangement uses TRBV5-1 and TRBJ2-2, with D perhaps matching TRBD1 (5 bases). Trimming cost V 2 bases and J 0 bases, with 11 bases left between them. Germline CDR1 and CDR2: SGHRS and YFSETQ. The CDR3 extends over 16 amino acids. The CDR3 coding sequence is TGCGCCAGCAGCTTAAACCAGGGCTCGAACACCGGGGAGCTGTTTTTT. It codes for CASSLNQGSNTGELFF.

The sample holds a few counts of this clone. The V call is TRBV5-4, the J call TRBJ2-1, with D perhaps TRBD1 (5 bases). Germline V gives CDR1 SGHNT, CDR2 YYREEE (reference sequence). Trimming stripped 3 bases from V and 12 bases from J, with 10 bases between. CDR3 size: 11 residues. The CDR3 here is CASSSGFGQFF. The CDR3 DNA sequence: TGTGCCAGCAGCTCAGGGTTCGGGCAGTTCTTC.

The genes are TRBV27 and TRBJ1-2, with 7 bases matching TRBD1. From germline, CDR1 is MNHEY and CDR2 SMNVEV (reference sequence). J gave up 3 bases and V 4 bases, and 14 bases lay outside the gene matches. CDR3 size: 17 residues. CDR3 amino acids: CASSSRLVGGVHYGYTF. CDR3 DNA: TGTGCCAGCAGTTCCCGGTTGGTAGGGGGCGTACACTATGGCTACACCTTC.

This chain links TRBV7-8 with TRBJ2-7; D unresolved. Germline V CDR1 and CDR2: SGHVS, FQNEAQ. Trimming removed 8 bases from V and 0 bases from J, with 11 bases in between. The CDR3 sequence is 13 residues long. CDR3 nucleotides: TGTGCCAGCGGTCGCGGAGTCTCCTACGAGCAGTACTTC. Amino acids: CASGRGVSYEQYF.

The CDR3: CASSLTCTNYGYTF. As DNA, the CDR3 is TGTGCCAGCAGCTTAACGTGCACAAACTATGGCTACACCTTC. This sequence joins TRBV11-3 and TRBJ1-2; D remains unclear. The V end was cut by 2 bases, the J end by 2 bases, with 9 bases between. Germline values: CDR1 SGHNT, CDR2 YENEEA. The CDR3 extends over 14 amino acids.

This clone was detected a few times. The chain carries TRBV19 and TRBJ1-2; D remains unclear. Trimming shortened V by 2 bases and J by 2 bases, and 9 bases separated the two germline ends. The germline gives CDR1 LNHDA, CDR2 SQIVND (reference sequence). The length of the CDR3 is 14 residues. CDR3 nucleotides: TGTGCCAGTAGTATACGGTCCGGGAACTATGGCTACACCTTC. Translated: CASSIRSGNYGYTF.

The table lists this clone with a count of one. The rearrangement links TRBV5-1 to TRBJ1-3; D ambiguous. The CDR3 length is 15 residues. Germline lookup yields CDR1 SGHRS and CDR2 YFSETQ. Trimming took 4 bases from V and 0 from J, leaving 11 bases between them. The CDR3 loop is CASSNDGSSGNTIYF. CDR3 coding DNA: TGCGCCAGCAGCAATGACGGGAGCTCTGGAAACACCATATATTTT.

The chain employs TRBV13 and TRBJ2-2, with a tentative D call TRBD2 (6 bases). Trimming cost V 8 bases and J 3 bases, with 19 bases left between them. Germline V gene lookup returns CDR1 PRHDT and CDR2 FYEKMQ (reference sequence). This CDR3 spans 16 amino acids. The CDR3 sequence: CASSKMGRDYTGELFF. CDR3 sequence (DNA): TGTGCCAGCTCAAAAATGGGGCGGGATTACACCGGGGAGCTGTTTTTT.

In nucleotides, the CDR3 is TGTGCCAGCAGCTTAGCGCGGCGGGAGGGCCTCTATGAGCAGTTCTTC. It specifies CASSLARREGLYEQFF. The chain is built from TRBV7-6 and TRBJ2-1, with 9 nucleotides matching TRBD2. The CDR3 runs 16 residues. With V trimmed by 0 bases and J by 8 bases, 8 bases remained unmatched. CDR1 and CDR2 (germline): SGHVS, FNYEAQ.

The chain joins TRBV6-5 to TRBJ2-7; 7 positions match TRBD2. The CDR3 is made up of 15 amino acids. Germline values: CDR1 MNHEY, CDR2 SVGAGI. V lost 0 bases, J lost 2 bases, and 4 bases stayed unmatched. The CDR3 region is CASSYSRGGPYEQYF. The CDR3 nucleotides are TGTGCCAGCAGTTACTCCCGGGGAGGGCCCTACGAGCAGTACTTC.

J is TRBJ1-4 and V is TRBV10-2; 7 bases match TRBD1. CDR1 is WSHSY and CDR2 is SAAADI in the germline V gene. The CDR3 has 14 residues. Germline trimming cut 8 bases from V and 4 bases from J; bases unmatched to any gene: 7. CDR3 sequence: CASGGGRGNEKLFF. As DNA, the CDR3 is TGCGCCAGCGGAGGGGGCCGGGGTAATGAAAAACTGTTTTTT.

This sequence joins TRBV7-2 and TRBJ2-2; 7 bases are a match to TRBD1. Germline assignment: CDR1 SGHTA and CDR2 FQGNSA. V trimming: 5 bases; J trimming: 5 bases; junction bases outside the gene matches: 11. This CDR3 contains 16 residues. Written as DNA, the CDR3 is TGTGCCAGCAGCGCCCGGACAGGAACGGGAACCGGGGAGCTGTTTTTT. This sequence encodes CASSARTGTGTGELFF.

This chain connects TRBV11-2 to TRBJ1-5; D is possibly TRBD1 (5 bases). With 0 bases removed from V and 7 bases from J, the gap between germline ends came to 13 bases. The CDR3 length is 15 residues. Per germline, CDR1 SGHAT and CDR2 FQNNGV. In DNA, the CDR3 is TGTGCCAGCAGCTTAGATCTTGGGGCACAACAGCCCCAGCATTTT. Translated: CASSLDLGAQQPQHF.